This T cell receptor (beta chain) was sequenced in a study of blood T cell repertoires in COVID-19. Germline CDR1 and CDR2: SGHAT and FQNNGV. The CDR3 runs 15 residues. The J segment lost 3 bases and the V segment lost 1 base, leaving 4 bases of the junction unmatched. Method: immunoSEQ multiplex PCR; TCRdb's copy keeps in-frame clones and lacks some. The profile shows fewer than 85,000 clones, roughly 84% of them singletons. In this sample, this clone turned up a few times. The sequencing input was peripheral blood. J is TRBJ2-7 and V is TRBV11-2, with 9 bases fitting TRBD2. The clonotype originates from a woman aged 60 to 75 with acute or convalescent COVID-19. CDR3 bases: TGTGCCAGCAGCTTAGGGGGTAGCGGGGGCTACGAGCAGTACTTC. Its translation is CASSLGGSGGYEQYF.